Listed below are T cell receptor beta chains from one sample, sequenced in a study of T cells after yellow fever vaccination. Using its own MiXCR run on the 5' RACE reads, TCRdb lists one record per CDR3 protein. The data contain fewer than 450,000 distinct CDR3 sequences, roughly 10% of them singletons. The material was PBMCs, obtained on the day of the first yellow fever vaccination. Receptor source: a man aged 18 to 30 who received the YFV17D yellow fever vaccine. The CDR3 runs from the conserved cysteine through the conserved F or W. Each record gives: V gene, D gene, J gene, clone size, CDR3 protein, CDR3 DNA. The D gene is left open where the match is weak. Size is stated for part of the rows, as once, few or many counts, or as a class when the clone is expanded.

V: TRBV11-3; D: -; J: TRBJ1-6; size: -; CDR3: CASSFGLDGFPNSPLHF; DNA: TGTGCCAGCAGCTTCGGGTTAGACGGTTTTCCTAATTCACCCCTCCACTTT
V: TRBV3-1; D: TRBD2; J: TRBJ2-7; size: many; CDR3: CASSTGTSGSYEQYF; DNA: TGTGCCAGCAGCACCGGGACTAGCGGCTCCTACGAGCAGTACTTC
V: TRBV2; D: -; J: TRBJ2-3; size: few; CDR3: CASSESRTQYF; DNA: TGTGCCAGCAGTGAATCGAGAACGCAGTATTTT
V: TRBV7-2; D: -; J: TRBJ1-1; size: many; CDR3: CASSAYRETEAFF; DNA: TGTGCCAGCAGCGCCTACAGGGAAACTGAAGCTTTCTTT
V: TRBV9; D: -; J: TRBJ2-1; size: few; CDR3: CASSPGVMSSYNEQFF; DNA: TGTGCCAGCAGCCCGGGGGTGATGAGCTCCTACAATGAGCAGTTCTTC
V: TRBV9; D: -; J: TRBJ2-3; size: few; CDR3: CASSGAGTDTQYF; DNA: TGTGCCAGCAGTGGAGCAGGCACAGATACGCAGTATTTT
V: TRBV20-1; D: TRBD2; J: TRBJ2-3; size: few; CDR3: CSAPGLGQDTQYF; DNA: TGCAGTGCCCCGGGACTAGGGCAAGATACGCAGTATTTT
V: TRBV5-1; D: -; J: TRBJ2-1; size: few; CDR3: CASSTGTFSSYNEQFF; DNA: TGCGCCAGCAGCACGGGGACTTTCAGCTCCTACAATGAGCAGTTCTTC
V: TRBV6-2/TRBV6-3; D: -; J: TRBJ1-6; size: few; CDR3: CASSPTAGASPLHF; DNA: TGTGCCAGCAGCCCCACAGCTGGCGCTTCACCCCTCCACTTT
V: TRBV12-3/TRBV12-4; D: -; J: TRBJ2-5; size: few; CDR3: CASSLGTGIQETQYF; DNA: TGTGCCAGCAGTTTAGGTACAGGGATCCAAGAGACCCAGTACTTC
V: TRBV15; D: -; J: TRBJ2-3; size: few; CDR3: CATSRHRATDTQYF; DNA: TGTGCCACCAGCAGACACCGAGCGACAGATACGCAGTATTTT
V: TRBV2; D: -; J: TRBJ2-5; size: few; CDR3: CASSRLTPQETQYF; DNA: TGTGCCAGCAGCCGACTAACACCACAAGAGACCCAGTACTTC
V: TRBV27; D: -; J: TRBJ1-1; size: few; CDR3: CASSLSLLTEAFF; DNA: TGTGCCAGCAGTTTATCCCTGCTCACTGAAGCTTTCTTT
V: TRBV4-1; D: TRBD1; J: TRBJ1-5; size: -; CDR3: CASSQQDRDNQPQHF; DNA: TGCGCCAGCAGCCAACAGGACAGGGACAATCAGCCCCAGCATTTT
V: TRBV6-5; D: -; J: TRBJ2-1; size: -; CDR3: CASSYAGGYNEQFF; DNA: TGTGCCAGCAGTTACGCTGGGGGCTACAATGAGCAGTTCTTC
V: TRBV7-3; D: -; J: TRBJ1-6; size: -; CDR3: CASSLSQGTSPLHF; DNA: TGTGCCAGCAGCTTGTCCCAGGGCACTTCACCCCTCCACTTT
V: TRBV20-1; D: TRBD2; J: TRBJ2-7; size: -; CDR3: CSARTSGGGNSYEQYF; DNA: TGCAGTGCTAGAACTAGCGGGGGGGGAAACTCCTACGAGCAGTACTTC
V: TRBV15; D: TRBD1; J: TRBJ2-5; size: -; CDR3: CATSRVRGQGGQETQYF; DNA: TGTGCCACCAGCAGAGTTAGGGGACAGGGAGGCCAAGAGACCCAGTACTTC
V: TRBV7-2; D: TRBD1; J: TRBJ2-2; size: few; CDR3: CASTLIWTGRPGELFF; DNA: TGTGCCAGCACCCTCATCTGGACAGGGCGACCCGGGGAGCTGTTTTTT
V: TRBV5-6; D: -; J: TRBJ2-6; size: once; CDR3: CASSMVGGANVLTF; DNA: TGTGCCAGCAGCATGGTGGGGGGGGCCAACGTCCTGACTTTC
V: TRBV5-5; D: -; J: TRBJ2-3; size: many; CDR3: CASSLGNSLTDTQYF; DNA: TGTGCCAGCAGCTTGGGCAATTCGCTCACAGATACGCAGTATTTT
V: TRBV6-5; D: -; J: TRBJ2-1; size: few; CDR3: CASSYSGTTYNEQFF; DNA: TGTGCCAGCAGTTACTCCGGGACGACCTACAATGAGCAGTTCTTC
V: TRBV7-2; D: -; J: TRBJ1-4; size: few; CDR3: CASSVTATNEKLFF; DNA: TGTGCCAGCAGCGTTACGGCAACTAATGAAAAACTGTTTTTT
V: TRBV5-6; D: -; J: TRBJ1-1; size: few; CDR3: CASGTAGVRPSTEAFF; DNA: TGTGCCAGCGGGACTGCAGGGGTGCGACCGAGCACTGAAGCTTTCTTT
V: TRBV7-2; D: -; J: TRBJ2-5; size: few; CDR3: CASSSPTQETQYF; DNA: TGTGCCAGCAGCTCGCCGACCCAAGAGACCCAGTACTTC
V: TRBV7-6; D: -; J: TRBJ2-5; size: -; CDR3: CASSPRGGAETQYF; DNA: TGTGCCAGCAGCCCCCGAGGCGGGGCAGAGACCCAGTACTTC